A single sample gave rise to the 3 T cell receptor beta chains below, sequenced in a study of tumor-infiltrating lymphocytes in primary liver carcinoma. With a constant-region primer, TCR beta cDNA was made from approximately 450 ng of total RNA. Generation of the TCR beta libraries relied on three nested multiplex PCR rounds using slightly modified ARM-PCR. A C-beta reverse primer and TRBV1-TRBV30 forward primers served in each of the first two PCR rounds, at about 10 cycles apiece. Each CDR3 protein is one row after TCRdb ran MiXCR on the multiplex PCR reads. The sample consists of about 320,000 distinct CDR3 sequences, roughly 60% of them appearing once. The study extracted blood RNA from unsorted whole blood and also extracted germline DNA. The sequenced sample was peripheral blood. The receptor set was obtained from a man aged 35-49 years with primary liver carcinoma and hepatitis B virus infection.

Points on this clonotype: A read error may produce the germline difference seen at one junction end. The V and J genes are TRBV10-3 and TRBJ2-7, with a possible D match to TRBD2 (6 bases). The CDR3 totals 15 residues. Per the germline V gene, CDR1 is ENHRY and CDR2 is SYGVKD. The CDR3 DNA reads TGCGCCATCAGTGAGAACCCTAGCGCGGCCTGCGAGCAGTACTTC. This translates into CAISENPSAACEQYF.

This clonotype has at least ten counts. This sequence joins TRBV6-2 or TRBV6-3 and TRBJ1-5; no definite D call. V shed 2 bases and J shed 3 bases, with 8 bases lying between them. CDR1 is MNHEY, CDR2 SVGEGT, per germline. The CDR3 has 14 amino acids. Here the CDR3 DNA reads TGTGCCAGCAGTTACATGACCCCCAATCAGCCCCAGCATTTT. This sequence encodes CASSYMTPNQPQHF.

With respect to this clonotype: The germline gene is not matched at one end of the junction; a read error may be the cause. V gene TRBV5-6 combines with J gene TRBJ2-5; D is perhaps TRBD1 or TRBD2 (5 bases each). The CDR3 extends over 16 amino acids. From germline, CDR1 is SGHDT and CDR2 YYEEEE. The CDR3 here is CASTLVERDHKGTQYF. In DNA form, the CDR3 reads TGTGCCAGCACCTTGGTCGAACGGGACCACAAAGGGACCCAGTACTTC.